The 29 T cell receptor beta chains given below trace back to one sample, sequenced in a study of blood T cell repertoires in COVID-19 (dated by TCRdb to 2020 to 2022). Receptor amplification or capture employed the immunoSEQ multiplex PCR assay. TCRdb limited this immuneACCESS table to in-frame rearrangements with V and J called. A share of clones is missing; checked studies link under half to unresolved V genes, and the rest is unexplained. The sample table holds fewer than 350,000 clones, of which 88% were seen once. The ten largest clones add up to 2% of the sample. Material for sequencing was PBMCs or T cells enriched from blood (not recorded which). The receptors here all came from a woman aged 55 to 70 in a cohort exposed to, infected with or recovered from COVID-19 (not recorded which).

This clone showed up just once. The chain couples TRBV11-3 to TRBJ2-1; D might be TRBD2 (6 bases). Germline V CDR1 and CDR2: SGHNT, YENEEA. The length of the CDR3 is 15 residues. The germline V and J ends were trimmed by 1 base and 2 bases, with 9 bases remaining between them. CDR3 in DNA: TGTGCCAGCAGCTTAGGCGGGATGACCTACAATGAGCAGTTCTTC. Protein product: CASSLGGMTYNEQFF.

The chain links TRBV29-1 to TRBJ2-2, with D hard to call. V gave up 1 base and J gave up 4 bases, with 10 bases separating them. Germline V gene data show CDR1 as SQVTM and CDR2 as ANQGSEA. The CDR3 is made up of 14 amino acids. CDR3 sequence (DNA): TGCAGCGTTGAAGTGCGGTTGGGCACCGGGGAGCTGTTTTTT. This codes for CSVEVRLGTGELFF.

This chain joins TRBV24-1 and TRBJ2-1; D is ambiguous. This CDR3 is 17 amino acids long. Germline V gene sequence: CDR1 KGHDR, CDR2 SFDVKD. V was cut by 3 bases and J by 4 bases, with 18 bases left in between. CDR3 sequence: CATSDTFRSTLYNEQFF. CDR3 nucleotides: TGTGCCACCAGTGATACCTTCAGGTCCACCCTGTACAATGAGCAGTTCTTC.

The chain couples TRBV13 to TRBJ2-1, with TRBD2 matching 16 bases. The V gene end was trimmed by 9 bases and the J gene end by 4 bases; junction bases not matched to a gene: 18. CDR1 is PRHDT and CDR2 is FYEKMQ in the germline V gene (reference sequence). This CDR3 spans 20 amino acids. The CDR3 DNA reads TGTGCCAGACCCGGGACTAGCGGGAGGGCCCTCATTTTTCAGTACAATGAGCAGTTCTTC. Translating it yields CARPGTSGRALIFQYNEQFF.

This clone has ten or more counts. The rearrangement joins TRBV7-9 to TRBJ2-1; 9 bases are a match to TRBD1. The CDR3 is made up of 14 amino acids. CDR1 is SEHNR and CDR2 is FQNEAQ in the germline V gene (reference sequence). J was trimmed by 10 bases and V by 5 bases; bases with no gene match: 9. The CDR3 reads CASSDRTGAGEQFF. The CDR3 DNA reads TGTGCCAGCAGCGACCGGACAGGGGCGGGGGAGCAGTTCTTC.

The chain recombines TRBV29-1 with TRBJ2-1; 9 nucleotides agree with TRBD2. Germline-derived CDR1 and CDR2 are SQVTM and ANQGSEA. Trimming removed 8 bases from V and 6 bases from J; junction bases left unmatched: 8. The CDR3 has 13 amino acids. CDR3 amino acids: CSTLAGIPNEQFF. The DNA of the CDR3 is TGCAGCACTCTAGCGGGAATCCCCAATGAGCAGTTCTTC.

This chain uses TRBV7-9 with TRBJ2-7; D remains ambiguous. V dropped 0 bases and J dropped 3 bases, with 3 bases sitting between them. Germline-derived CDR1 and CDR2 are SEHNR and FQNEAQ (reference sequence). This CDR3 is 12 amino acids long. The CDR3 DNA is TGTGCCAGCAGCTTAGCGCGCTACGAGCAGTACTTC. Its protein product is CASSLARYEQYF.

CDR3 loop: CASSPGTGYTDTQYF. CDR3 nucleotides: TGCGCCAGCAGCCCCGGGACAGGATACACAGATACGCAGTATTTT. The V call is TRBV5-1, the J call TRBJ2-3, with 8 bases matching TRBD1. CDR1 and CDR2 (germline): SGHRS, YFSETQ. This CDR3 spans 15 amino acids. V was pared by 4 bases and J by 2 bases, with 6 bases of the junction left unmatched.

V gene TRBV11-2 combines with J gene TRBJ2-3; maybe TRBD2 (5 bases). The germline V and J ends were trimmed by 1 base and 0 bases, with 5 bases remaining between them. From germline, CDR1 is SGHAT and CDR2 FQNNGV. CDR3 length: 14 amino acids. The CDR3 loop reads CASSLAGSTDTQYF. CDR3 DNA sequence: TGTGCCAGCAGCTTAGCGGGAAGCACAGATACGCAGTATTTT.

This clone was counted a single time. The CDR3 DNA follows: TGTGCCAGCAGCCGAAGCCCAGGGGTCGATGAAGCTTTCTTT. As protein: CASSRSPGVDEAFF. V usage is TRBV7-9 and J usage is TRBJ1-1, with D maybe TRBD1 (6 bases). Trimming stripped 5 bases from V and 7 bases from J, with 17 bases between. CDR1 and CDR2 from the germline V gene are SEHNR and FQNEAQ (reference sequence). The CDR3 loop spans 14 amino acids. Filled out from reference TRBV7-9 and TRBJ1-1, the complete variable domain reads DTGVSQNPRHKITKRGQNVTFRCDPISEHNRLYWYRQTLGQGPEFLTYFQNEAQLEKSRLLSDRFSAERPKGSFSTLEIQRTEQGDSAMYLCASSRSPGVDEAFFGQGTRLTVV.

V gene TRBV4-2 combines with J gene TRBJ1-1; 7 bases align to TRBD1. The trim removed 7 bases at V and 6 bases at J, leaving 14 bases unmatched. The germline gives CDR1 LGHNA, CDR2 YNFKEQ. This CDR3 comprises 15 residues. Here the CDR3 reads CASTRGDTGESEAFF. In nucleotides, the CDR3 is TGTGCCAGCACCCGCGGGGACACAGGGGAATCTGAAGCTTTCTTT.

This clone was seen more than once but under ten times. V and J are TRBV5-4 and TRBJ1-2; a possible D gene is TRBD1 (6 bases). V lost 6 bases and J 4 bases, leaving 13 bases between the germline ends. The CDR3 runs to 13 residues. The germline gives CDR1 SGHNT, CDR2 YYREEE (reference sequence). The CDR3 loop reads CASTPTGTYGYTF. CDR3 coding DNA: TGTGCCAGCACACCGACAGGCACCTATGGCTACACCTTC.

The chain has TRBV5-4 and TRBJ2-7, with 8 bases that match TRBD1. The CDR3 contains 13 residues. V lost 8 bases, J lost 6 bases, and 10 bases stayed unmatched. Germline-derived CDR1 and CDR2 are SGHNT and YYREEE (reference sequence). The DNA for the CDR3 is TGTGCCAGTTCGGGGCAGGGGGCAGGCGAGCAGTACTTC. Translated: CASSGQGAGEQYF.

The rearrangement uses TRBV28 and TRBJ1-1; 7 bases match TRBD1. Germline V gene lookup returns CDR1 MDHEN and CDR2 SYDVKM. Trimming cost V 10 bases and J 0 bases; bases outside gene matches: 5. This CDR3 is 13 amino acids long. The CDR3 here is CATGTAMNTEAFF. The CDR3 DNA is TGTGCCACCGGGACAGCCATGAACACTGAAGCTTTCTTT. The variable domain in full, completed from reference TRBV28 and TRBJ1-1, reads DVKVTQSSRYLVKRTGEKVFLECVQDMDHENMFWYRQDPGLGLRLIYFSYDVKMKEKGDIPEGYSVSREKKERFSLILESASTNQTSMYLCATGTAMNTEAFFGQGTRLTVV.

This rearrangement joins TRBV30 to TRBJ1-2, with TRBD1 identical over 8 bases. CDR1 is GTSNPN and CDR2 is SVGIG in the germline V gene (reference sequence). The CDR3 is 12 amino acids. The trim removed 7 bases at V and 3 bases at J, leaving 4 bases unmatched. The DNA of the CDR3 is TGTGCCTCCAGGGGGCGAGACTATGGCTACACCTTC. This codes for CASRGRDYGYTF.

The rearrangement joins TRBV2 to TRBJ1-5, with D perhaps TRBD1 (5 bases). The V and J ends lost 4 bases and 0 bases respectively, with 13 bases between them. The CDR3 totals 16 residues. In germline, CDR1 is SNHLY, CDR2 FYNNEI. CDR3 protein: CASSGRVLNSNQPQHF. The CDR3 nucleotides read TGTGCCAGCAGTGGCAGGGTCCTAAATAGCAATCAGCCCCAGCATTTT.

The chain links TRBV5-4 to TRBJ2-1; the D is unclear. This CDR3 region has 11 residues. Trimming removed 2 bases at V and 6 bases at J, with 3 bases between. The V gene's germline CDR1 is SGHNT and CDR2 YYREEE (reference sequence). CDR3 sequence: CASSFSNEQFF. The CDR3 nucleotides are TGTGCCAGCAGCTTTAGCAATGAGCAGTTCTTC.

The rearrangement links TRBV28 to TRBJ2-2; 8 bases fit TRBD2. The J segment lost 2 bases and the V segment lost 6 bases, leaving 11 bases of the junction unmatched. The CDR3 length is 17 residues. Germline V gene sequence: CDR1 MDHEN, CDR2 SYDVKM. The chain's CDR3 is CASRSRREVKNTGELFF. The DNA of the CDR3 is TGTGCCAGCAGGAGCCGGCGGGAGGTTAAAAACACCGGGGAGCTGTTTTTT.

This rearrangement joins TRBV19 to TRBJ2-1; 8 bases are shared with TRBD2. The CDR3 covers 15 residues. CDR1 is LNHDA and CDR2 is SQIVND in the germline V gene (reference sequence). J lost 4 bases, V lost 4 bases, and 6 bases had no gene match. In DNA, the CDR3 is TGTGCCAGTAGTACCCAATTAGCGGGGTACAATGAGCAGTTCTTC. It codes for CASSTQLAGYNEQFF. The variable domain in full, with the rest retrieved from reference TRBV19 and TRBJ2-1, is DGGITQSPKYLFRKEGQNVTLSCEQNLNHDAMYWYRQDPGQGLRLIYYSQIVNDFQKGDIAEGYSVSREKKESFPLTVTSAQKNPTAFYLCASSTQLAGYNEQFFGPGTRLTVL.

The CDR3 is CASSMGRRAFF. The CDR3 nucleotides read TGTGCCAGTAGTATGGGGAGAAGAGCTTTCTTT. The J gene is TRBJ1-1, the V gene TRBV19; the D is unclear. V lost 3 bases and J lost 10, with 9 bases in between. The CDR3 length is 11 residues. Looked up from germline, CDR1 is LNHDA and CDR2 is SQIVND (reference sequence).

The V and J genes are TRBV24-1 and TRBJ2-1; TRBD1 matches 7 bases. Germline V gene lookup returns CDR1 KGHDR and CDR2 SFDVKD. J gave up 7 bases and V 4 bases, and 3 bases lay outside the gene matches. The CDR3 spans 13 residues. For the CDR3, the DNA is TGTGCCACCAGTGAAGGGGGCTGGAATGAGCAGTTCTTC. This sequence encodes CATSEGGWNEQFF.

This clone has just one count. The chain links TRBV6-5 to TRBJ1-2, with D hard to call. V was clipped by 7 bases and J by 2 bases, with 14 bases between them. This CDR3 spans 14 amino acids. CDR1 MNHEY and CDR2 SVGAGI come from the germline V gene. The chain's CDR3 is CASTPQVSNYGYTF. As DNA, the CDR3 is TGTGCCAGCACCCCCCAGGTCAGCAACTATGGCTACACCTTC.

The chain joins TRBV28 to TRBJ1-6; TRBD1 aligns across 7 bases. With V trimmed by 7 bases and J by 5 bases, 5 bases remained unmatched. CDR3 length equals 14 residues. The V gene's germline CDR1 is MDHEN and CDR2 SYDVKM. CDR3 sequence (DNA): TGTGCCAGCACCGAGGGACAGAATAATTCACCCCTCCACTTT. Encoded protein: CASTEGQNNSPLHF.

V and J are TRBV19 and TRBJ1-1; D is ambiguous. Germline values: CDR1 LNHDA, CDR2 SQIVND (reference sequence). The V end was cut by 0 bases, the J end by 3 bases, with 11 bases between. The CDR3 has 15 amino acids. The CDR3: CASSIERGKDTEAFF. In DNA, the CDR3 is TGTGCCAGTAGTATAGAGAGAGGGAAGGACACTGAAGCTTTCTTT.

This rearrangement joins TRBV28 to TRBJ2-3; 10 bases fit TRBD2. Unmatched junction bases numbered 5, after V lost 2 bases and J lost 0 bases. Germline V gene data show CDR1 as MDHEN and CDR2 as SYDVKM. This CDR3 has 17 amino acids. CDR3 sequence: CASSLRLAGLSTDTQYF. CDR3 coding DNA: TGTGCCAGCAGTTTACGACTAGCGGGCCTGAGCACAGATACGCAGTATTTT.

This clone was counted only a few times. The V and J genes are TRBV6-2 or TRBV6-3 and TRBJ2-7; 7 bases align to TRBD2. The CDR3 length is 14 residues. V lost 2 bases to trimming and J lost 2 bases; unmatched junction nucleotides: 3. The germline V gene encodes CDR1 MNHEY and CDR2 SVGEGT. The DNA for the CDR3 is TGTGCCAGCAGTTACGGGCTAGCGGCCTACGAGCAGTACTTC. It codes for CASSYGLAAYEQYF.

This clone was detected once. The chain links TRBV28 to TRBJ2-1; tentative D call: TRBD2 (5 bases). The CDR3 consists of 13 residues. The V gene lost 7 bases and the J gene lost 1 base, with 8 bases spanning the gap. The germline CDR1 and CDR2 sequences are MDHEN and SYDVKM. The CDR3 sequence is CASTTGSYNEQFF. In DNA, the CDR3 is TGTGCCAGCACAACGGGGTCCTACAATGAGCAGTTCTTC.

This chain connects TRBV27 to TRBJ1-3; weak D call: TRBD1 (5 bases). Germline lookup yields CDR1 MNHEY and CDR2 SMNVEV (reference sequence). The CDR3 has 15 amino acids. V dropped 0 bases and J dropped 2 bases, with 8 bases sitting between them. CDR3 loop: CASSLSGRAGNTIYF. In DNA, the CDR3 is TGTGCCAGCAGTTTATCCGGCAGGGCTGGAAACACCATATATTTT.

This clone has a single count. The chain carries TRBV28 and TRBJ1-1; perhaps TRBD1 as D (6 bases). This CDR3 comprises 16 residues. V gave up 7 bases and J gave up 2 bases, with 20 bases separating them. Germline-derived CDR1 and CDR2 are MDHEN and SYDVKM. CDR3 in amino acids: CASTTTRRGANTEAFF. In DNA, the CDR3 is TGTGCCAGCACCACGACACGCCGGGGGGCTAACACTGAAGCTTTCTTT.